This T cell receptor beta chain was profiled in a study of identical twins. TCRdb re-derived calls from the 5' RACE reads in MiXCR, one entry per CDR3 protein. This repertoire shows about 530,000 distinct CDR3 sequences, roughly 15% found once; its top ten account for roughly 0.42%. This clonotype has a handful of counts. This CDR3 region has 18 residues. Deletions cut 0 bases from V and 1 base from J, with 19 bases between. Germline V lookup: CDR1 SGHRS, CDR2 YFSETQ. The sample also formed part of further work on yellow fever vaccine responses in identical twins.

The chain combines TRBV5-1 with TRBJ1-1; maybe TRBD1 (6 bases). The sequence was collected from a woman aged 18-30 years in good health. The sequencing sample was made of CD4+ T cells sorted from blood. This CDR3 is CASSLAGGGTRPNTEAFF. The CDR3 DNA is TGCGCCAGCAGCTTGGCCGGAGGGGGTACGCGGCCGAACACTGAAGCTTTCTTT. Full variable domain (outside the CDR3, taken from reference TRBV5-1 and TRBJ1-1): KAGVTQTPRYLIKTRGQQVTLSCSPISGHRSVSWYQQTPGQGLQFLFEYFSETQRNKGNFPGRFSGRQFSNSRSEMNVSTLELGDSALYLCASSLAGGGTRPNTEAFFGQGTRLTVV.